This TCR beta chain was documented in a study of blood T cell repertoires in COVID-19. There are 13 residues in the CDR3. J was trimmed by 3 bases and V by 4 bases; bases with no gene match: 4. The V gene's germline CDR1 is SGHKS and CDR2 YYEKEE (reference sequence). Measured with immunoSEQ multiplex PCR; TCRdb has only the in-frame clones, and not every one. The sample records 65,000 to 95,000 clones, around four fifths being singletons. This rearrangement joins TRBV5-5 to TRBJ2-7; 7 bases match TRBD1. The specimen was peripheral blood. The receptor comes from a man aged 80 or over with active or convalescent COVID-19. CDR3 in DNA: TGTGCCAGCAGCGGCGACAGGGACTACGAGCAGTACGTC. Its translation is CASSGDRDYEQYV.